This TCR beta chain was identified in a study of early T cells in non-severe SARS-CoV-2 infection. Study context: The chains were unpaired, and the sequenced material was bulk RNA from unsorted whole blood.

Unique molecular identifier tags were affixed to discrete cDNA molecules. Via MiXCR, TCRdb re-called the 5' RACE reads, giving one row per CDR3 protein. The sample lists some 57,000 distinct CDR3 sequences; around 9.3% were seen once. Trimming took 4 bases from V and 5 from J, leaving 11 bases between them. This CDR3 region has 13 residues. The germline V gene has CDR1 MNHNY and CDR2 SVGAGI (reference sequence). Study findings and constraints: Clonotype matching in VDJdb favored anti-spike CD8 responses and did not capture private and CD4 specificities.

This clonotype was seen at least ten times. The target antigen is unknown. The receptor was derived from an adult who was a healthcare worker with PCR-confirmed SARS-CoV-2 infection or an uninfected control (not recorded which). This chain links TRBV6-6 with TRBJ1-1; D not certain. Sequencing was done on a sample of whole blood. This CDR3 reads CASSSVGMTEAFF. CDR3 sequence (DNA): TGTGCCAGCAGTTCGGTAGGGATGACTGAAGCTTTCTTT.